The TCR beta chain under discussion was sequenced for a study of Ad26.COV2.S vaccination and SARS-CoV-2 variants. Study-level background: Among those in the COV1001 Ad26.COV2.S trial arm was the donor. Ad26.COV2.S, an intramuscular injection, was given once or twice 56 days apart. Study-wide findings and caveats: Vaccine recipients and placebo recipients showed similar non-spike TCR breadth. Analyses that measured TCR breadth and depth may have underestimated total T cell responses.

In the case of this clone: Its antigen is still unknown.

Treatment noted: over 15 received Ad26.COV2.S at low or high dose, single or two shots; roughly five received placebo; per-sample allocation not given. The samples date from day 63 after the first vaccine or placebo injection. Assay used: immunoSEQ multiplex PCR; TCRdb lists only in-frame clones, some missing. Found here are about 680,000 clones, roughly 90% of them singletons; the top ten hold approximately 1.5%. Germline assignment: CDR1 SGHRS and CDR2 YFSETQ. Trimming removed 2 bases at V and 1 base at J, with 9 bases between. The CDR3 is made up of 14 amino acids. Sequences were derived from peripheral blood, sampled in a trial of Ad26.COV2.S vaccine versus placebo. This TCR derives from a person aged 18-65 years who received the Ad26.COV2.S COVID-19 vaccine or a placebo. The chain carries TRBV5-1 and TRBJ1-1; D gene uncertain. CDR3 nucleotide sequence: TGCGCCAGCAGCTTCACAGCAGGGAACACTGAAGCTTTCTTT. This codes for CASSFTAGNTEAFF.